This record covers a single T cell receptor (beta chain). Per the study methods: Researchers report that nucleated cell counts were estimated from reference gene primer amplification. Data came from immunoSEQ multiplex PCR; TCRdb stores just in-frame clones and leaves some out. V and J calls and clone size are copied from that table; D and trimming were computed from the DNA. Altogether roughly 30,000 clones are present, approximately 81% being singletons, with the ten largest covering roughly 16%. This sample was included in a study of blood T cell repertoires in COVID-19. Study at large: PBMCs, B-cell-depleted T cells, or T cells provided the cDNA or gDNA that made up the material.

From germline, CDR1 is MNHGY and CDR2 SVAAGI. This CDR3 contains 16 residues. V lost 0 bases, J lost 4 bases, and 15 bases lay in between. The receptor was isolated from a woman aged 60 to 75 with acute or convalescent COVID-19. The specimen sequenced was peripheral blood. J is TRBJ1-1 and V is TRBV6-9; D is unresolved. In DNA, the CDR3 is TGTGCCAGCAGTTATTCACCAAGAGGGATTATCACTGAAGCTTTCTTT. This encodes CASSYSPRGIITEAFF.